Below are 2 T cell receptor beta chains sequenced from a single sample in a study of OX40 agonist ivuxolimab in advanced cancers. The protocol used for the library was the immunoSEQ multiplex PCR assay. TCRdb re-hosts the immuneACCESS table, in-frame sequences only. Its copies lack some clones; in the studies checked, an unresolved V gene accounts for under half of them, and the cause for the rest is not known. The sample records about 84,000 clones, 80% to 90% of which are singletons. Roughly 0.2% of the sample belongs to the ten largest clones. The sequencing here drew on CD4+ or CD8+ T cells sorted from blood, taken in a trial of the OX40 agonist ivuxolimab. The receptor source for this set is an adult with an advanced solid tumor such as melanoma, head and neck, liver or kidney cancer.

This clone appeared a single time. The V call is TRBV6-1, the J call TRBJ2-4; the match to TRBD1 covers 7 bases. The CDR3 covers 15 residues. After removal of 2 bases from V and 6 bases from J, the junction contained 7 bases not matched to a gene. Looked up from germline, CDR1 is MNHNS and CDR2 is SASEGT. CDR3 nucleotide sequence: TGTGCCAGCAGTGAATGGGCAGGGGGACGAAACATTCAGTACTTC. Its translation: CASSEWAGGRNIQYF.

A single count supports this clone. The chain joins TRBV9 to TRBJ2-3, with 8 bases fitting TRBD2. The CDR3 has 16 amino acids. CDR1 SGDLS and CDR2 YYNGEE come from the germline V gene. With V trimmed by 4 bases and J by 1 base, 8 bases remained unmatched. CDR3 in amino acids: CASSPRPTSGTDTQYF. The CDR3, as DNA: TGTGCCAGCAGCCCACGACCGACTAGCGGCACAGATACGCAGTATTTT.